This T cell receptor beta chain is drawn from a study of immune cell composition in non-small cell lung cancer. Study-wide points: Adenocarcinomas with higher top tumour-associated clone frequency had more reactive TILs. Squamous carcinomas (approximately 75%) more often had tumour-associated clones >0.5% than adenocarcinomas (around 35%). Tumour-reactive clones were not shown to match dominant in vivo tumour clones.

Of note for this clone: The antigen is not known.

Trimming removed 0 bases from V and 8 bases from J, with 19 bases in between. CDR3 length: 16 amino acids. CDR1 and CDR2 from the germline V gene are LGHNA and YSLEER. Libraries were prepared by immunoSEQ multiplex PCR; TCRdb keeps only in-frame clonotypes and omits some of them. The data contain several thousand clones, 75% to 80% of them singletons. The sample comprised lung tumor tissue. The V call is TRBV4-3, the J call TRBJ1-1; D not resolved. This receptor was identified in a human donor with non-small cell lung cancer. The CDR3 spells CASSQDLSWARTEAFF. CDR3 bases: TGCGCCAGCAGCCAAGACTTATCGTGGGCCCGAACGGAAGCTTTCTTT.